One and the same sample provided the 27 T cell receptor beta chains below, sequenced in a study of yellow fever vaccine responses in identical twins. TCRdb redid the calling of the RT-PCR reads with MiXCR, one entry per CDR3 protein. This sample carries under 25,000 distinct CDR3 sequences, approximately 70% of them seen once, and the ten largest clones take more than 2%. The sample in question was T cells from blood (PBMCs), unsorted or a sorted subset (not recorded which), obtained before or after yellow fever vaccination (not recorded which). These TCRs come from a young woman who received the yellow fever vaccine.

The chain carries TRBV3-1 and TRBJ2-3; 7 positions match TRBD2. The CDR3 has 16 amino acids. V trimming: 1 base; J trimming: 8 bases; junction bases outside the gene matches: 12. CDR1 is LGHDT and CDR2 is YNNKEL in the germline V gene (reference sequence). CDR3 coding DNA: TGTGCCAGCAGCCAAGGGACTAGTCGGTTCCTCGGTACGCAGTATTTT. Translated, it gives CASSQGTSRFLGTQYF.

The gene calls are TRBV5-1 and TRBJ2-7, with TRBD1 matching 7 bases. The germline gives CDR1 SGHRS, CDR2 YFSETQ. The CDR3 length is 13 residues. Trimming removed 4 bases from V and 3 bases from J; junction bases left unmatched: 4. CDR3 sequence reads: CASSTGQNYEQYF. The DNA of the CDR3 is TGCGCCAGCAGCACGGGACAGAACTACGAGCAGTACTTC.

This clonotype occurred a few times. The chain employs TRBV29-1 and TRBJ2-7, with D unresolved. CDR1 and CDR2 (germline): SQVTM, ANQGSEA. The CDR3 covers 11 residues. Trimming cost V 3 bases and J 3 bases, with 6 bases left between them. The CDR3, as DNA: TGCAGCGTTGAGCGGTACTACGAGCAGTACTTC. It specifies CSVERYYEQYF.

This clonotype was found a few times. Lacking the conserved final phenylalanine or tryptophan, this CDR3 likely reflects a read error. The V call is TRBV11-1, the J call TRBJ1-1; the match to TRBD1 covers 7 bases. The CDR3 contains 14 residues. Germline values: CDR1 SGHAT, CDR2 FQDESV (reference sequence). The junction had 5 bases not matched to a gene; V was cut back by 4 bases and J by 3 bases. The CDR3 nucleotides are TGTGCCAGCAGCTCCCAAGACAGGGACACTGAAGCTTTCTCT. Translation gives CASSSQDRDTEAFS.

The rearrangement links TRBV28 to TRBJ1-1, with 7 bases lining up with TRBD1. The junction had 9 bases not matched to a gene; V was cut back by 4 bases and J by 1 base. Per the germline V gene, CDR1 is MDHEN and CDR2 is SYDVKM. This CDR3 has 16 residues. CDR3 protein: CASSSYRQGPNTEAFF. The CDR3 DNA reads TGTGCCAGCAGTTCCTACCGACAGGGACCGAACACTGAAGCTTTCTTT.

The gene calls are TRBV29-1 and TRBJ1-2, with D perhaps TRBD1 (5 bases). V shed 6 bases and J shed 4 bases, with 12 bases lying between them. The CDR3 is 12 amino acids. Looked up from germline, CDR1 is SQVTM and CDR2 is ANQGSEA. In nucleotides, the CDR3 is TGCAGCGTAATCCAGGGTGTCTATGGCTACACCTTC. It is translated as CSVIQGVYGYTF. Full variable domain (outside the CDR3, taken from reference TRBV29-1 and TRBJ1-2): SAVISQKPSRDICQRGTSLTIQCQVDSQVTMMFWYRQQPGQSLTLIATANQGSEATYESGFVIDKFPISRPNLTFSTLTVSNMSPEDSSIYLCSVIQGVYGYTFGSGTRLTVV.

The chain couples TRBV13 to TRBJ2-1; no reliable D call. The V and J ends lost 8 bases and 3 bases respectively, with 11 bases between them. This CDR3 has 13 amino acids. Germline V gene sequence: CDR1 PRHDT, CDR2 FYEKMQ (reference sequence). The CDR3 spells CASGLNSYNEQFF. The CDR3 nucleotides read TGTGCCAGCGGGTTAAACAGCTACAATGAGCAGTTCTTC.

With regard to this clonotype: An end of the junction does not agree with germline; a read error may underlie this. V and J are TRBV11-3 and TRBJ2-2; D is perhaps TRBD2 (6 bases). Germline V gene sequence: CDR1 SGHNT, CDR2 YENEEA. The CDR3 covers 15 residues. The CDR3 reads CASSRAGSGTGVLFF. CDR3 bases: TGTGCCAGCAGCCGAGCGGGTTCCGGGACCGGGGTGCTGTTTTTT.

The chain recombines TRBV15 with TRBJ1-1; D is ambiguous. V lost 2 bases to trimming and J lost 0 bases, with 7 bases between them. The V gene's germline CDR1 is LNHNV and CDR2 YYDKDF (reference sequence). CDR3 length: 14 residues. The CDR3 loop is CATSRQRVNTEAFF. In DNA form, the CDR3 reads TGTGCCACCAGCAGACAACGAGTGAACACTGAAGCTTTCTTT.

CDR3 sequence (DNA): TGTGCCAGCAGCTTAATAGCAGATACGCAGTATTTT. As protein: CASSLIADTQYF. The chain is built from TRBV7-6 and TRBJ2-3; D unclear. Germline V gene data show CDR1 as SGHVS and CDR2 as FNYEAQ. The CDR3 has 12 residues. V was pared by 2 bases and J by 4 bases, with 4 bases between.

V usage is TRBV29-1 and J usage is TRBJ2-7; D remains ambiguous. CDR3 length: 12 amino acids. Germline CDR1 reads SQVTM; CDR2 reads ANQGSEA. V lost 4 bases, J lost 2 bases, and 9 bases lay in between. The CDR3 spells CSVGTQTYEQYF. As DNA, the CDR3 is TGCAGCGTTGGGACCCAGACCTACGAGCAGTACTTC.

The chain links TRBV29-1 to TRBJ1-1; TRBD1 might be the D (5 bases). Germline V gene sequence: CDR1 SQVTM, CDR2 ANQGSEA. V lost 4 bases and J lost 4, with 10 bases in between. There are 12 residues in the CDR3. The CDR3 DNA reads TGCAGCGTTGGAGGGGAGAGCACTGAAGCTTTCTTT. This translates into CSVGGESTEAFF. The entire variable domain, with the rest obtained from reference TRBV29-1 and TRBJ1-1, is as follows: SAVISQKPSRDICQRGTSLTIQCQVDSQVTMMFWYRQQPGQSLTLIATANQGSEATYESGFVIDKFPISRPNLTFSTLTVSNMSPEDSSIYLCSVGGESTEAFFGQGTRLTVV.

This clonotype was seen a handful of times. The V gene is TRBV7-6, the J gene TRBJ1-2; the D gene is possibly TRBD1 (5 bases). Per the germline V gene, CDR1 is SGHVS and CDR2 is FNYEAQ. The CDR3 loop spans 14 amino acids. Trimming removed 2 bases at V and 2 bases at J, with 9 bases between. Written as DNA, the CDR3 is TGTGCCAGCAGCTTAATGGGGCAGAACTATGGCTACACCTTC. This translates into CASSLMGQNYGYTF.

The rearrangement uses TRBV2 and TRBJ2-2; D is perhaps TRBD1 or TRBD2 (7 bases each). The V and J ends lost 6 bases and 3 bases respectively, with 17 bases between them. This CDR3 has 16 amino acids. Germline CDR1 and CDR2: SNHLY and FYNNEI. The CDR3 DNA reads TGTGCCAGCAGAGAAAGGGCAGGGGGGGACACCGGGGAGCTGTTTTTT. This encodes CASRERAGGDTGELFF.

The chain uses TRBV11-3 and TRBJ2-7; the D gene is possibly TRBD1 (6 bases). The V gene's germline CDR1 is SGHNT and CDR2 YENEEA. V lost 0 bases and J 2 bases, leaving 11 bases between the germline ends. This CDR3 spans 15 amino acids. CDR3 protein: CASSLDLYRAYEQYF. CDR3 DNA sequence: TGTGCCAGCAGCTTAGATCTATACAGGGCCTACGAGCAGTACTTC.

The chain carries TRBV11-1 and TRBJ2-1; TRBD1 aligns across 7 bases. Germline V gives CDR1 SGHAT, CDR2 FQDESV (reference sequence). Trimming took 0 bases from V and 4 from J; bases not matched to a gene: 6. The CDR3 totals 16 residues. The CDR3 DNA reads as TGTGCCAGCAGCTTAGCGTTAGGGACAGCATACAATGAGCAGTTCTTC. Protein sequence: CASSLALGTAYNEQFF.

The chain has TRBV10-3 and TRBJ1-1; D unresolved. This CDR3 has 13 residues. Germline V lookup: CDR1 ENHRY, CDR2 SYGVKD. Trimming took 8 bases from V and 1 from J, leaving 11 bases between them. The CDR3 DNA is TGTGCCATCTGTAGCGGTTCGAACACTGAAGCTTTCTTT. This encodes CAICSGSNTEAFF.

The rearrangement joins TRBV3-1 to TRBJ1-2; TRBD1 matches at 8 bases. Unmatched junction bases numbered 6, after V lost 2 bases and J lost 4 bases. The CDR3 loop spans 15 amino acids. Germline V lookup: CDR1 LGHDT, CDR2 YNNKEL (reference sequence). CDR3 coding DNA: TGTGCCAGCAGCCAATGGCAGGGGGCGGGCTATGGCTACACCTTC. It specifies CASSQWQGAGYGYTF.

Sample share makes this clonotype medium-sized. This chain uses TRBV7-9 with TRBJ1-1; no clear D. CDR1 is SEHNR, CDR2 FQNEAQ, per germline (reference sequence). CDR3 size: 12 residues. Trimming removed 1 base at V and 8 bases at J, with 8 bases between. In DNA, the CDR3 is TGTGCCAGCAGCTTAGTATCGATAGAAGCTTTCTTT. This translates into CASSLVSIEAFF.

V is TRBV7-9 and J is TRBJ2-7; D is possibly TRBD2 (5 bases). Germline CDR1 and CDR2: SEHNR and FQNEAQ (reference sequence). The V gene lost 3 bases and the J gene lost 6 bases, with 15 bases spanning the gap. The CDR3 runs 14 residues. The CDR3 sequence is CASSLPPGCGEQYV. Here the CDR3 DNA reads TGTGCCAGCAGCTTGCCCCCGGGGTGCGGCGAGCAGTACGTC.

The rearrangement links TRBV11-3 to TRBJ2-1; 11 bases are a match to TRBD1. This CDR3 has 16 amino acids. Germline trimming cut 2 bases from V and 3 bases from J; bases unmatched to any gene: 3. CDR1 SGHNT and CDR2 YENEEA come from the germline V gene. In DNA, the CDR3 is TGTGCCAGCAGCTTATACGGGACAGGGGGCTACAATGAGCAGTTCTTC. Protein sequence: CASSLYGTGGYNEQFF.

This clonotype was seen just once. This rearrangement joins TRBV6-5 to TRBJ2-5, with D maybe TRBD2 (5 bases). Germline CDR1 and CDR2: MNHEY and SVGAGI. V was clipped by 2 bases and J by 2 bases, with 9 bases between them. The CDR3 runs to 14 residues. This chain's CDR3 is CASSYDGLQETQYF. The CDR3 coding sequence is TGTGCCAGCAGTTACGACGGACTTCAAGAGACCCAGTACTTC.

The CDR3 nucleotides read TGTGCCAGCAGCTTTAACAGTCTGGAAGCTTTCTTT. Its protein is CASSFNSLEAFF. The chain uses TRBV11-1 and TRBJ1-1; D ambiguous. V was clipped by 3 bases and J by 8 bases, with 10 bases between them. The CDR3 has 12 residues. Germline V gene lookup returns CDR1 SGHAT and CDR2 FQDESV (reference sequence).

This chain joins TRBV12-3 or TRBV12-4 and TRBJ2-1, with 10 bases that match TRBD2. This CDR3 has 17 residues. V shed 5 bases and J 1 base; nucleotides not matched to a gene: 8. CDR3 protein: CASSPHPSGSSYNEQFF. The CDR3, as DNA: TGTGCCAGCAGTCCTCACCCTAGCGGGAGTTCCTACAATGAGCAGTTCTTC.

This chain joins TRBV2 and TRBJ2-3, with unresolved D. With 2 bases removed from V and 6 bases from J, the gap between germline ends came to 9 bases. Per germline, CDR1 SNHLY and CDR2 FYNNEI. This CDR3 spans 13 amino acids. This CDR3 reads CASSEQMGDTQYF. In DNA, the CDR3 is TGTGCCAGCAGTGAACAAATGGGGGATACGCAGTATTTT.

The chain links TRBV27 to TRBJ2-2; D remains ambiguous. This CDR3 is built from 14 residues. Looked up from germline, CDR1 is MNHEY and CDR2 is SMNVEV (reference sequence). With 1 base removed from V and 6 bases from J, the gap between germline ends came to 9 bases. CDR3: CASSLYRLSGELFF. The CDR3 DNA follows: TGTGCCAGCAGTTTATATCGGTTGTCCGGGGAGCTGTTTTTT.

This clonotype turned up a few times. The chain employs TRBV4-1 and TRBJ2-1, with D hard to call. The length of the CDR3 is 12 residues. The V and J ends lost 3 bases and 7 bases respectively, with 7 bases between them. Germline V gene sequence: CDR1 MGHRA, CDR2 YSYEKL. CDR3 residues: CASSHLVNEQFF. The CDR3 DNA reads TGCGCCAGCAGCCACTTAGTGAATGAGCAGTTCTTC.